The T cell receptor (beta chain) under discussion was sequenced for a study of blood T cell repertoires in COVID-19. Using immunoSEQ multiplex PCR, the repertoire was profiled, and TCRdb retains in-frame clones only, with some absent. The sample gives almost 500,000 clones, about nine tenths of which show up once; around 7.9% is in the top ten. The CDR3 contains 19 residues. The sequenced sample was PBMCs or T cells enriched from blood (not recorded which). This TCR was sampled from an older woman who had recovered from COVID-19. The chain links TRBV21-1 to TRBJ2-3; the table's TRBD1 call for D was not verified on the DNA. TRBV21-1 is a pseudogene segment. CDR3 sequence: CASSKQTFIRTGRTDTQYF. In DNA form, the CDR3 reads TGTGCCAGCAGCAAGCAGACTTTTATAAGGACAGGGAGGACAGATACGCAGTATTTT.